One sample yielded the 4 T cell receptor beta chains listed below, sequenced in a study of control samples from healthy donors and cancer patients. Data came from immunoSEQ multiplex PCR; TCRdb stores just in-frame clones and leaves some out. Of tens of thousands of clones listed, around 82% are singletons. Sequenced: blood. These receptors originate from a man aged 50 to 60 in good health.

The chain recombines TRBV29-1 with TRBJ2-7; 9 positions agree with TRBD1. Germline CDR1 is SQVTM and CDR2 is ANQGSEA. This CDR3 comprises 14 residues. J gave up 0 bases and V 6 bases, and 6 bases lay outside the gene matches. The CDR3 DNA reads TGCAGCGTCCTAGGACAGGGGAGCTCCTACGAGCAGTACTTC. As protein: CSVLGQGSSYEQYF.

This rearrangement joins TRBV19 to TRBJ1-2; the D gene is possibly TRBD1 (6 bases). This CDR3 contains 14 residues. V dropped 3 bases and J dropped 2 bases, with 10 bases sitting between them. The germline gives CDR1 LNHDA, CDR2 SQIVND (reference sequence). The CDR3 loop reads CASSIQGQNYGYTF. CDR3 DNA sequence: TGTGCCAGTAGTATCCAAGGACAGAACTATGGCTACACCTTC.

CDR3 sequence reads: CASSQEGTGGYQETQYF. The DNA for the CDR3 is TGCGCCAGCAGCCAAGAAGGTACGGGGGGATATCAAGAGACCCAGTACTTC. The rearrangement uses TRBV4-3 and TRBJ2-5, with TRBD2 identical over 7 bases. This CDR3 is built from 17 residues. Per germline, CDR1 LGHNA and CDR2 YSLEER. V shed 0 bases, J shed 2 bases, and the junction held 9 bases outside the gene matches.

This sequence joins TRBV4-3 and TRBJ1-1, with TRBD1 as a possible D gene (5 bases). Germline CDR1 reads LGHNA; CDR2 reads YSLEER. V was shortened by 0 bases and J by 2 bases, with 10 bases between the two germline ends. The CDR3 has 15 residues. The DNA for the CDR3 is TGCGCCAGCAGCCAAGACGGCAGGGAAAACACTGAAGCTTTCTTT. Residues: CASSQDGRENTEAFF.